This T cell receptor (beta chain) was identified in a study of T cell responses to AZD1222 COVID-19 vaccine. Study in general: Analysis merged second doses at about 4 or about 12 weeks. Regarding the study as a whole: It was only after the peak T cell response that any repertoires were sampled. Donors skewed white British and female; clonal diversity was possibly underestimated. The CD4 TCRs associated with vaccination extended across spike and predominated at 160-218 and 743-854.

Notes on this clone: Antigen: not known.

CDR3 length: 15 amino acids. Trimming took 4 bases from V and 5 from J; bases not matched to a gene: 7. Per germline, CDR1 LGHDT and CDR2 YNNKEL (reference sequence). Profiled with immunoSEQ multiplex PCR; TCRdb holds only in-frame clones, not every one. Of roughly 120,000 clones in the sample, 80% to 90% were seen once. This chain connects TRBV3-1 (or the pseudogene TRBV3-2) to TRBJ2-5, with 10 bases matching TRBD2. The sequence derives from an adult in good health. The sample in question was peripheral blood, obtained on day 0 of AZD1222 vaccination. The CDR3 loop reads CASSPGLAETETQYF. The CDR3 DNA sequence: TGTGCCAGCAGCCCCGGACTAGCGGAAACGGAGACCCAGTACTTC.